This T cell receptor beta chain was obtained from a study of T-cell reconstitution after alpha-beta-depleted transplantation in children listed by TCRdb under 2016. Study-wide context: Using TCR repertoire profiling, the study followed T-cell immune reconstitution in a quantitative way in children after TCRalphabeta/CD19-depleted allogeneic hematopoietic cell transplantation. Broad study findings and their caveats: Apparently early alphabetaT-cell count recovery about two months after transplant reportedly relied on only several hundred rapidly expanded clones derived from non-depleted graft cells. In some patients, the high TCRbeta diversity seen at day 60 was put down to recipient T cells and intrathymic progenitors that had survived conditioning. Hyperexpanded clone frequencies declined over subsequent months; after one year, T-cell counts and TCRbeta diversity were mostly attributed to newly produced T cells.

Library generation was performed with PCR. Sequencer: Illumina HiSeq 2500. TCR libraries were prepared with molecular barcoding, using unique molecular identifiers to normalize TCRbeta repertoire quantification. TCRdb took the public reads, trimmed them with fastp at Q25, ran MiXCR for clone calling and kept in-frame beta chains. Duplicate CDR3 protein sequences are folded into a single record with the most common DNA and genes. The sample table records about 640,000 distinct CDR3 sequences; 10% to 15% of these occur just once. Around 2.2% of the sample goes to the ten largest clones. From the cysteine through the phenylalanine, the CDR3 covers 14 amino acids. Here the CDR3 DNA is all that survives: 42 bases in frame from base 1. Sequences MNHEY (CDR1) and SMNVEV (CDR2) are obtained from the germline V gene (reference sequence). Relative to germline, V is 6 bases shorter and J is 0 bases shorter, with 10 bases between their ends.

In the paper's terms, the treatment or condition label means: allogeneic hematopoietic cell transplantation with graft depleted of TCRalphabeta T cells and CD19 B cells. Transplant recipients were children who received TCRalphabeta/CD19-depleted allogeneic hematopoietic cell grafts. A few counts support this clonotype. No cognate antigen has been identified for it. Per-base quality was not reported, and no clone a single base away is much larger than it. The TCR originated in a male patient younger than 18 who had a stem cell transplant for acute myeloid leukemia, so the T cells may come from the graft donor. This sample comprised PBMCs, mostly from graft donor cells, obtained 360 days after TCRalphabeta/CD19-depleted stem cell transplant. The rearrangement joined TRBV27 to TRBJ2-3, with TRBD2 as a weak D call on 6 bases. The sequenced DNA: TGTGCCAGCAGCGTGGGGAGGAGCACAGATACGCAGTATTTT. This is translated as CASSVGRSTDTQYF.